This entry lists 24 T cell receptor beta chains sequenced from one sample in a study of cytomegalovirus exposure and HLA in healthy donors (dated by TCRdb to 2016 to 2017). The library relied on the immunoSEQ multiplex PCR assay. For the multiplex PCR, a mixture combining 60 forward primers for TCR Vbeta segments and 13 reverse primers for TCR Jbeta segments was used. TCRdb's version of the immuneACCESS table is confined to in-frame rearrangements and falls short of the full clone set. An unresolved V gene accounts for under half of the shortfall where checked; the remainder is of unknown origin. The sample table lists about 110,000 clones, around four fifths of them with a count of one. The ten largest clonotypes hold roughly 8.2% of the sample. The material sequenced was PBMCs. The receptors derive from a woman between 50 and 59 years old in good health and CMV-seropositive.

This clone was recorded only once. The chain joins TRBV27 to TRBJ2-7; D is uncertain. This CDR3 contains 13 residues. The germline V gene encodes CDR1 MNHEY and CDR2 SMNVEV (reference sequence). Trimming removed 3 bases at V and 2 bases at J, with 8 bases between. The chain's CDR3 is CASSFHHAYEQYF. DNA for the CDR3: TGTGCCAGCAGTTTCCATCATGCCTACGAGCAGTACTTC.

The V call is TRBV6-5, the J call TRBJ2-1; D perhaps matches TRBD2 (6 bases). Trimming took 0 bases from V and 4 from J, leaving 10 bases between them. The CDR3 consists of 15 residues. Germline-derived CDR1 and CDR2 are MNHEY and SVGAGI. Written as DNA, the CDR3 is TGTGCCAGCAGTTACTCGGCGGGACCTTACAATGAGCAGTTCTTC. Translated, it gives CASSYSAGPYNEQFF.

There are a few counts of this clone. This sequence joins TRBV19 and TRBJ2-4; 7 bases agree with TRBD1. Looked up from germline, CDR1 is LNHDA and CDR2 is SQIVND (reference sequence). V lost 7 bases, J lost 0 bases, and 6 bases stayed unmatched. The CDR3 extends over 15 amino acids. The CDR3 here is CASNPQGLAKNIQYF. The CDR3 DNA reads as TGTGCCAGTAATCCACAGGGGTTAGCCAAAAACATTCAGTACTTC. The full variable domain, completed using reference TRBV19 and TRBJ2-4, is DGGITQSPKYLFRKEGQNVTLSCEQNLNHDAMYWYRQDPGQGLRLIYYSQIVNDFQKGDIAEGYSVSREKKESFPLTVTSAQKNPTAFYLCASNPQGLAKNIQYFGAGTRLSVL.

V and J are TRBV9 and TRBJ2-7; 9 bases are a match to TRBD2. The V gene's germline CDR1 is SGDLS and CDR2 YYNGEE. The CDR3 extends over 15 amino acids. With 0 bases clipped from V and 6 bases from J, the junction kept 7 bases outside the gene matches. The CDR3 bases are TGTGCCAGCAGCGTAGACGGTAGCGGGGGTTTCGAGCAGTACTTC. Protein sequence: CASSVDGSGGFEQYF. Supplemented by reference TRBV9 and TRBJ2-7, the full variable domain reads DSGVTQTPKHLITATGQRVTLRCSPRSGDLSVYWYQQSLDQGLQFLIQYYNGEERAKGNILERFSAQQFPDLHSELNLSSLELGDSALYFCASSVDGSGGFEQYFGPGTRLTVT.

The chain carries TRBV4-2 and TRBJ2-3; 12 bases are shared with TRBD2. CDR1 and CDR2 from the germline V gene are LGHNA and YNFKEQ. This CDR3 contains 19 residues. V gave up 4 bases and J gave up 1 base; unmatched junction bases: 12. The CDR3 spells CASSRLGVASGGGTDTQYF. DNA of the CDR3: TGTGCCAGCAGCCGCCTAGGGGTCGCTAGCGGGGGGGGCACAGATACGCAGTATTTT.

The chain links TRBV5-1 to TRBJ2-1, with 11 positions matching TRBD2. The germline gives CDR1 SGHRS, CDR2 YFSETQ. V trimming: 8 bases; J trimming: 3 bases; junction bases outside the gene matches: 7. This CDR3 is built from 15 residues. CDR3 coding DNA: TGCGCCAGTTATATCGGGACTAGCGGCTACAATGAGCAGTTCTTC. This codes for CASYIGTSGYNEQFF.

This chain links TRBV27 with TRBJ2-1; TRBD2 agrees at 13 bases. Trimming at V came to 2 bases and at J to 6 bases, leaving 1 base not matched to a gene. Germline lookup yields CDR1 MNHEY and CDR2 SMNVEV (reference sequence). This CDR3 region has 15 residues. The CDR3 region has the DNA TGTGCCAGCAGTTTAGGGACTAGCGGGATCAATGAGCAGTTCTTC. Residues: CASSLGTSGINEQFF.

Concerning this clone itself: Other nucleotide sequences in the sample specify the same CDR3. V and J are TRBV4-3 and TRBJ2-7; D not certain. The germline gives CDR1 LGHNA, CDR2 YSLEER. This CDR3 has 14 amino acids. V lost 4 bases to trimming and J lost 0 bases, with 10 bases between them. CDR3 loop: CASSLLLSSYEQYF. DNA of the CDR3: TGCGCCAGCAGCCTGCTGCTTAGCTCCTACGAGCAGTACTTC.

The chain links TRBV6-5 to TRBJ1-4; D might be TRBD1 (6 bases). Germline V gene data show CDR1 as MNHEY and CDR2 as SVGAGI. The length of the CDR3 is 14 residues. The V gene lost 3 bases and the J gene lost 4 bases, with 9 bases spanning the gap. CDR3 sequence reads: CASSYGGSNEKLFF. CDR3 coding DNA: TGTGCCAGCAGTTATGGGGGCAGTAATGAAAAACTGTTTTTT.

This clone has a handful of counts. This chain uses TRBV5-4 with TRBJ1-4; the D gene is possibly TRBD1 (6 bases). Germline V lookup: CDR1 SGHNT, CDR2 YYREEE (reference sequence). CDR3 length equals 15 residues. V lost 3 bases and J lost 8, with 17 bases in between. The CDR3 DNA is TGTGCCAGCAGCTGGGGTGCAGGGGCTGAGGAAAAACTGTTTTTT. Encoded protein: CASSWGAGAEEKLFF.

This clone was seen a few times. The gene calls are TRBV6-6 and TRBJ2-7; weak D call: TRBD1 (6 bases). There are 15 residues in the CDR3. Germline values: CDR1 MNHNY, CDR2 SVGAGI (reference sequence). V was clipped by 8 bases and J by 1 base, with 18 bases between them. Here the CDR3 DNA reads TGTGCCAGCGGGGCGGCCGGGACACCTTCCTACGAGCAGTACTTC. This encodes CASGAAGTPSYEQYF.

The chain uses TRBV5-4 and TRBJ2-4, with TRBD1 as a possible D gene (5 bases). Germline V gene data show CDR1 as SGHNT and CDR2 as YYREEE (reference sequence). V shed 4 bases and J shed 0 bases, with 20 bases lying between them. CDR3 size: 18 residues. The CDR3 nucleotides are TGTGCCAGCAGCGCCGATGGGGCTCTTCCGGGAGCCAAAAACATTCAGTACTTC. This translates into CASSADGALPGAKNIQYF.

This clone was seen a few times. The chain joins TRBV9 to TRBJ2-5; TRBD1 is a possible D gene (5 bases). This CDR3 is 18 amino acids long. Trimming removed 4 bases at V and 4 bases at J, with 26 bases between. Germline CDR1 is SGDLS and CDR2 is YYNGEE. CDR3 DNA sequence: TGTGCCAGCAGCCCCCCCGGTATAGGGCAGGGTTCTCGAGAGACCCAGTACTTC. It is translated as CASSPPGIGQGSRETQYF.

The chain uses TRBV5-6 and TRBJ2-6; weak D call: TRBD1 (5 bases). The CDR3 length is 18 residues. The V gene's germline CDR1 is SGHDT and CDR2 YYEEEE. The ends were cut back, 1 base at V and 0 bases at J, with 14 bases in the middle. CDR3 region: CASSLFGAPFSGANVLTF. The CDR3 DNA reads TGTGCCAGCAGCTTGTTTGGGGCCCCCTTCTCTGGGGCCAACGTCCTGACTTTC.

V gene TRBV5-4 combines with J gene TRBJ1-4; the match to TRBD1 covers 7 bases. The J segment lost 5 bases and the V segment lost 0 bases, leaving 7 bases of the junction unmatched. This CDR3 contains 16 residues. Germline V gene sequence: CDR1 SGHNT, CDR2 YYREEE (reference sequence). CDR3 sequence reads: CASSLGPGGGNEKLFF. The CDR3 DNA is TGTGCCAGCAGCTTGGGCCCGGGAGGGGGCAATGAAAAACTGTTTTTT.

This chain links TRBV29-1 with TRBJ2-3; TRBD2 matches 7 bases. The J segment lost 2 bases and the V segment lost 3 bases, leaving 5 bases of the junction unmatched. The CDR3 extends over 14 amino acids. Germline CDR1 and CDR2: SQVTM and ANQGSEA. The CDR3 loop reads CSVDSGTHTDTQYF. As DNA, the CDR3 is TGCAGCGTTGACAGCGGGACCCACACAGATACGCAGTATTTT.

The chain carries TRBV5-4 and TRBJ2-5; 7 bases align to TRBD2. V gave up 7 bases and J gave up 3 bases; unmatched junction bases: 9. Germline V gene lookup returns CDR1 SGHNT and CDR2 YYREEE (reference sequence). This CDR3 has 14 residues. The CDR3 DNA reads as TGTGCCAGCGCGTCTAGCGGACTCGAAGAGACCCAGTACTTC. This sequence encodes CASASSGLEETQYF.

This chain joins TRBV6-5 and TRBJ2-1, with TRBD1 identical over 8 bases. V was clipped by 7 bases and J by 7 bases; unmatched bases: 12. CDR1 and CDR2 (germline): MNHEY, SVGAGI. There are 15 residues in the CDR3. The DNA of the CDR3 is TGTGCCAGCATTCCTGCCGGACAGGGAAGAAATGAGCAGTTCTTC. Translated, it gives CASIPAGQGRNEQFF.

The genes are TRBV6-5 and TRBJ2-1; 10 nucleotides align to TRBD2. Germline loops: CDR1 MNHEY, CDR2 SVGAGI. CDR3 size: 16 residues. The junction had 2 bases not matched to a gene; V was cut back by 2 bases and J by 1 base. The CDR3 sequence is CASSYLTSGSYNEQFF. The CDR3 DNA reads TGTGCCAGCAGTTACCTGACTAGCGGGTCCTACAATGAGCAGTTCTTC.

The chain recombines TRBV15 with TRBJ2-7; 7 bases agree with TRBD1. J was trimmed by 3 bases and V by 1 base; bases with no gene match: 6. This CDR3 contains 15 residues. CDR1 and CDR2 (germline): LNHNV, YYDKDF (reference sequence). The CDR3, as DNA: TGTGCCACCAGCAGAGGAGGGGACAGTGACTACGAGCAGTACTTC. It specifies CATSRGGDSDYEQYF.

The CDR3 DNA sequence: TGTGCCAGCAGTTCGGAAGGGGCAGATACGCAGTATTTT. Protein: CASSSEGADTQYF. The genes are TRBV27 and TRBJ2-3; tentative D call: TRBD1 (5 bases). Trimming took 4 bases from V and 4 from J, leaving 9 bases between them. The CDR3 has 13 residues. Germline lookup yields CDR1 MNHEY and CDR2 SMNVEV (reference sequence).

This clone was seen a handful of times. This sequence joins TRBV2 and TRBJ2-7; D may be TRBD1 (5 bases). The germline V and J ends were trimmed by 3 bases and 3 bases, with 12 bases remaining between them. The CDR3 is made up of 14 amino acids. The germline CDR1 and CDR2 sequences are SNHLY and FYNNEI. The CDR3 spells CASSDPDNYYEQYF. In DNA, the CDR3 is TGTGCCAGCAGTGACCCGGACAATTACTACGAGCAGTACTTC.

In nucleotides, the CDR3 is TGTGCTAGTGGTTTGGTACTACGGGGGTCCAACACTCCGTCCGAGCAGTACTTC. Residues: CASGLVLRGSNTPSEQYF. The V call is TRBV12-5, the J call TRBJ2-7; the D gene is possibly TRBD2 (6 bases). The CDR3 is 18 amino acids. V lost 0 bases and J 6 bases, leaving 24 bases between the germline ends. CDR1 and CDR2 from the germline V gene are LGHNT and FRNRAP.

V is TRBV7-3 and J is TRBJ2-6; D is possibly TRBD1 (5 bases). CDR1 and CDR2 (germline): SGHTA, FQGTGA. V lost 2 bases, J lost 4 bases, and 12 bases lay in between. The CDR3 contains 16 residues. DNA for the CDR3: TGTGCCAGCAGCTTAGCAGGGCCGCGGGGGGCCAACGTCCTGACTTTC. Translated: CASSLAGPRGANVLTF.